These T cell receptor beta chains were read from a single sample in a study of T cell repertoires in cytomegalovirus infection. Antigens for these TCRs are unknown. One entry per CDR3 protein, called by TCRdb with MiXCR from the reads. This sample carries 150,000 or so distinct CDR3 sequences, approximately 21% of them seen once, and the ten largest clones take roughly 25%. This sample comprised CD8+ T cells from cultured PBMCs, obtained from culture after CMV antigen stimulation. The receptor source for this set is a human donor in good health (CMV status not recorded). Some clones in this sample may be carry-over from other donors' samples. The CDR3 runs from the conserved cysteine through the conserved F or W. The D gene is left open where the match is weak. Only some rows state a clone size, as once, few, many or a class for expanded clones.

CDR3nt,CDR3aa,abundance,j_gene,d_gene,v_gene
TGTGCCAGCAGCTTAGAGGCCAGTTCAAATCAGCCCCAGCATTTT,CASSLEASSNQPQHF,few,TRBJ1-5,-,TRBV7-6
TGCGCCAGCAGCCGGGAGCGGAATCCATACAATGAGCAGTTCTTC,CASSRERNPYNEQFF,few,TRBJ2-1,-,TRBV4-1
TGTGCCAGCAGTTGGGGGGGGCGGGAGCAGTTCTTC,CASSWGGREQFF,-,TRBJ2-1,-,TRBV27
TGTGCCAGCAGCCCCGATGTCAACCCAGATACGCAGTATTTT,CASSPDVNPDTQYF,-,TRBJ2-3,-,TRBV7-4
TGTGCCAGCAGTCGCGGAGGGAGCACTGAAGCTTTCTTT,CASSRGGSTEAFF,many,TRBJ1-1,-,TRBV25-1
TGTGCCAGCAGCCAAGCCTTCAGGGACACTGAAGCTTTCTTT,CASSQAFRDTEAFF,-,TRBJ1-1,-,TRBV14
TGTGCCAGCAGCGTAGGGACTAGCGGGGTCTACAATGAGCAGTTCTTC,CASSVGTSGVYNEQFF,few,TRBJ2-1,TRBD2,TRBV9
TGTGCCAGCAGCGTAGAGGGTAGCGGGGGCCCGCAGTTCTTC,CASSVEGSGGPQFF,-,TRBJ2-1,TRBD2,TRBV9
TGCGCCAGCAGCCTACGTGGGGAAGGAGAAAAACTGTTTTTT,CASSLRGEGEKLFF,-,TRBJ1-4,-,TRBV4-1
TGTGCCAGCAGCTTAGAGGGCGGGTACGACACAGATACGCAGTATTTT,CASSLEGGYDTDTQYF,-,TRBJ2-3,-,TRBV7-8
TGTGCCAGCAGCTCCGGACAGTCCTACGAGCAGTACTTC,CASSSGQSYEQYF,many,TRBJ2-7,-,TRBV7-9
TGCGCCAGCAGCCAAGATCGGGACAGTCATAATTCACCCCTCCACTTT,CASSQDRDSHNSPLHF,-,TRBJ1-6,TRBD1,TRBV4-3
TGTGCCAGCAGGACTGGGGCCAACGTCCTGACTTTC,CASRTGANVLTF,few,TRBJ2-6,-,TRBV7-2
TGCAGTGCTAGAGATATACGGGGGGTACACTATGGCTACACCTTC,CSARDIRGVHYGYTF,-,TRBJ1-2,-,TRBV20-1
TGTGCCAGCAGCAAACAAGAGACCCAGTACTTC,CASSKQETQYF,-,TRBJ2-5,-,TRBV7-2
TGTGCCAGCAGCTTGAGCGAGACCTCCTACAATGAGCAGTTCTTC,CASSLSETSYNEQFF,few,TRBJ2-1,-,TRBV7-9
TGTGCCAGCAGTTTGGGGGGGACAGGGTACTACGAGCAGTACTTC,CASSLGGTGYYEQYF,-,TRBJ2-7,TRBD1,TRBV27
TGTGCCAGCAGTTTATTTCGGGACAGGGACACTGAAGCTTTCTTT,CASSLFRDRDTEAFF,-,TRBJ1-1,TRBD1,TRBV28
TGCGCCAGCAGCCAAGATCCTCCCCCTGAAGCTTTCTTT,CASSQDPPPEAFF,-,TRBJ1-1,-,TRBV4-1
TGTGCCAGCAGCAACCCAACCGGGACAGGGTTCACTAATGAAAAACTGTTTTTT,CASSNPTGTGFTNEKLFF,-,TRBJ1-4,TRBD1,TRBV7-8
TGTGCCAGCAGGTCGACAGCTGAAGCTTTCTTT,CASRSTAEAFF,few,TRBJ1-1,-,TRBV6-2/TRBV6-3
TGCAGTGCCTTTGACAAGAACACCGGGGAGCTGTTTTTT,CSAFDKNTGELFF,-,TRBJ2-2,-,TRBV20-1
TGTGCCAGCAGTCCCGGGACAGGGCGATACGCGAACACCGGGGAGCTGTTTTTT,CASSPGTGRYANTGELFF,-,TRBJ2-2,TRBD1,TRBV6-2/TRBV6-3
TGTGCCAGCAGCGGGACCGCAGGGGGCTGGGGCTACGAGCAGTACTTC,CASSGTAGGWGYEQYF,many,TRBJ2-7,TRBD1,TRBV9
TGTGCCAGCAGCCCACATAGGGACGAGCAGTACTTC,CASSPHRDEQYF,-,TRBJ2-7,-,TRBV11-2
TGCAGCGTTGAACAGGGCTCGAACACCGGGGAGCTGTTTTTT,CSVEQGSNTGELFF,-,TRBJ2-2,-,TRBV29-1
TGTGCCAGCAGTGCAGGTAGTAGCTATGGCTACACCTTC,CASSAGSSYGYTF,-,TRBJ1-2,-,TRBV12-3/TRBV12-4
TGTGCCAGCAGTTTACGGCGGGCTGAAAAACTGTTTTTT,CASSLRRAEKLFF,-,TRBJ1-4,-,TRBV28
TGTGCCAGCAGCGCCCCCCTTGGCCCCCAAGGAAAACTGTTTTTT,CASSAPLGPQGKLFF,few,TRBJ1-4,-,TRBV7-9
TGTGCCAGCAGCTTAGGGCAGGGGGTCAACATTCAGTACTTC,CASSLGQGVNIQYF,few,TRBJ2-4,TRBD1,TRBV7-2
TGTGCCAGCAGTTACTCCGGGTATGAAGCTTTCTTT,CASSYSGYEAFF,few,TRBJ1-1,-,TRBV6-5
TGTGCCAGCAGCTTAAAAGGGTACGCTAATGGCTACACCTTC,CASSLKGYANGYTF,few,TRBJ1-2,-,TRBV7-2
TGTGCCAGCAGCACCTTACAAAACAGGGATGGCTACACCTTC,CASSTLQNRDGYTF,-,TRBJ1-2,-,TRBV7-6
TGTGCCAGCAGTTACGGTCCCGGGACAGGGGGGAAATGGGACACTGAAGCTTTCTTT,CASSYGPGTGGKWDTEAFF,-,TRBJ1-1,TRBD1,TRBV6-5
TGTGCCAGCAGCTCGAATCCGGGGGTTCCCCACACCGGGGAGCTGTTTTTT,CASSSNPGVPHTGELFF,-,TRBJ2-2,-,TRBV9
TGTGCCAGCACCGCGGAGGGACAAGAGACCCAGTACTTC,CASTAEGQETQYF,-,TRBJ2-5,-,TRBV11-2
TGTGCCAGCAGTGCCGGGACAGGGTTGGTCTATGGCTACACCTTC,CASSAGTGLVYGYTF,-,TRBJ1-2,TRBD1,TRBV6-4
TGTGCCAGCAGCTCTCGTAGTAGCGGGGGGCTTAATAGGGCCCAGTACTTC,CASSSRSSGGLNRAQYF,-,TRBJ2-5,TRBD2,TRBV7-8
TGTGCCAGCAGCTTAGGAGTAGCGGGGGGCTACGAGCAGTACTTC,CASSLGVAGGYEQYF,-,TRBJ2-7,TRBD2,TRBV11-1
TGTGCCAGCACTACGGAGCGGGGGTCCCGTTACGAGCAGTACTTC,CASTTERGSRYEQYF,-,TRBJ2-7,TRBD2,TRBV11-2
TGTGCCAGCAGTAACTCGAATCGGAACTTTGCAACTAATGAAAAACTGTTTTTT,CASSNSNRNFATNEKLFF,few,TRBJ1-4,-,TRBV6-5
TGTGCCAGCAGCGCCATCGGGACTGAAGCTTTCTTT,CASSAIGTEAFF,once,TRBJ1-1,-,TRBV7-2
TGTGCCAGCAGTGAAGATGGCTTCGGCAATCAGCCCCAGCATTTT,CASSEDGFGNQPQHF,few,TRBJ1-5,-,TRBV2
TGTGCCAGCAGCCTCCTTGTGGATGGCTACACCTTC,CASSLLVDGYTF,-,TRBJ1-2,-,TRBV7-9
TGTGCCAGCAGTTACCTTGACACTTTCTCTGGGGCCAACGTCCTGACTTTC,CASSYLDTFSGANVLTF,-,TRBJ2-6,-,TRBV6-2/TRBV6-3
TGTGCCAGCTCACCACCGGCCCGGGATGGCAAAAACATTCAGTACTTC,CASSPPARDGKNIQYF,-,TRBJ2-4,-,TRBV18
TGTGCCAGCAGCTTAGCCCATGACAGGACAACTAATGAAAAACTGTTTTTT,CASSLAHDRTTNEKLFF,-,TRBJ1-4,-,TRBV7-6
TGTGCCAGCGCCCCCTTAACAGGAGCTACCGGGGAGCTGTTTTTT,CASAPLTGATGELFF,few,TRBJ2-2,-,TRBV4-2
TGTGCCAGCAGTGATCGTCCAGGGGCGATTAACACCATATATTTT,CASSDRPGAINTIYF,few,TRBJ1-3,-,TRBV6-1
TGTGCCAGCAGCTGGAGGGACGGGAACACTGAAGCTTTCTTT,CASSWRDGNTEAFF,few,TRBJ1-1,-,TRBV7-8
TGCGCCAGCAGCCAATCCCTGCAGATTATGAACACTGAAGCTTTCTTT,CASSQSLQIMNTEAFF,-,TRBJ1-1,-,TRBV4-1
TGTGCCAGCAGCGGAGAGGAGGGAAGCCCCTACAATGAGCAGTTCTTC,CASSGEEGSPYNEQFF,few,TRBJ2-1,-,TRBV7-6
TGTGCCAGCAGCGATATATTGGGGATCGGGACTAGCGGGGGATACGAGCAGTACTTC,CASSDILGIGTSGGYEQYF,-,TRBJ2-7,TRBD2,TRBV7-2